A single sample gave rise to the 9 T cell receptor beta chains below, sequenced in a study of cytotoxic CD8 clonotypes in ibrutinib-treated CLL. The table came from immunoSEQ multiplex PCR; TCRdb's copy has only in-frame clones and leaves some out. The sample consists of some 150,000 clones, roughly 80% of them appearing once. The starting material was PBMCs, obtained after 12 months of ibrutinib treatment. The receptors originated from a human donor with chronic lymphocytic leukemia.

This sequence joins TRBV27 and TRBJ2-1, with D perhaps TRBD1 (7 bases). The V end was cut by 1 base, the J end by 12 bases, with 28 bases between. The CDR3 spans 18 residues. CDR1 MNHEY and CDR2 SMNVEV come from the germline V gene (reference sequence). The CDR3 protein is CASSLYPPGRGLAYGQFF. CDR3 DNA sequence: TGTGCCAGCAGTTTATATCCCCCGGGAAGGGGGCTAGCGTACGGGCAGTTCTTC.

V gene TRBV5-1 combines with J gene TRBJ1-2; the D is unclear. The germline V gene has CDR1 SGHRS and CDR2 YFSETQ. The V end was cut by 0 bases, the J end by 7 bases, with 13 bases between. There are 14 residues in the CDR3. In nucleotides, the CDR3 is TGCGCCAGCAGCTTGGCCTCTGGGGAGACTGGCTACACCTTC. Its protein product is CASSLASGETGYTF. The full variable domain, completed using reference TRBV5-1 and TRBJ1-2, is KAGVTQTPRYLIKTRGQQVTLSCSPISGHRSVSWYQQTPGQGLQFLFEYFSETQRNKGNFPGRFSGRQFSNSRSEMNVSTLELGDSALYLCASSLASGETGYTFGSGTRLTVV.

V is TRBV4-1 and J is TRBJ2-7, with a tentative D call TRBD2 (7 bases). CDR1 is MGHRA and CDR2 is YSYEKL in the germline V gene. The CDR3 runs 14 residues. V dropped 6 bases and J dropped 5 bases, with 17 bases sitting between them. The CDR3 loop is CASSHTLGGDEQYF. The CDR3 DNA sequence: TGCGCCAGCAGTCATACTTTAGGGGGGGACGAGCAGTACTTC.

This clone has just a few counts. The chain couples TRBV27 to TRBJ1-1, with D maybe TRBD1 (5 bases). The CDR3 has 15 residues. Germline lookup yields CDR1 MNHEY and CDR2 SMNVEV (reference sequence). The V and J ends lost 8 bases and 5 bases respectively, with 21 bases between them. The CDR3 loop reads CASWDEGEWGTEAFF. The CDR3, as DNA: TGTGCCAGCTGGGATGAGGGCGAGTGGGGGACTGAAGCTTTCTTT.

The CDR3 loop reads CASSIGGGNEQFF. The CDR3 nucleotides read TGTGCCAGCAGTATCGGGGGTGGGAATGAGCAGTTCTTC. The chain uses TRBV6-5 and TRBJ2-1, with D perhaps TRBD2 (6 bases). The CDR3 contains 13 residues. Germline CDR1 is MNHEY and CDR2 is SVGAGI. With 5 bases removed from V and 7 bases from J, the gap between germline ends came to 12 bases.

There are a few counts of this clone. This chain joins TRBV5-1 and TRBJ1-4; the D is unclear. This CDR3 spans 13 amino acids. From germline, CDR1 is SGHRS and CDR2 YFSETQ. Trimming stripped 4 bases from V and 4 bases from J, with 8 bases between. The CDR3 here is CASSRTLNEKLFF. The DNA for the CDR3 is TGCGCCAGCAGCCGGACCCTTAATGAAAAACTGTTTTTT.

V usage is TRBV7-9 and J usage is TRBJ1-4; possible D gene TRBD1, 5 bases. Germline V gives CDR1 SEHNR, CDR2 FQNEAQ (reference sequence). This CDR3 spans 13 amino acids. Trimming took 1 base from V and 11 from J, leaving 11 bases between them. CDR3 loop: CASSLGSGGKLFF. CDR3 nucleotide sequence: TGTGCCAGCAGCTTAGGGAGTGGGGGTAAACTGTTTTTT.

The CDR3 sequence: CASSLWAGHTEAFF. As DNA, the CDR3 is TGCGCCAGCAGCTTGTGGGCAGGACACACTGAAGCTTTCTTT. The chain is built from TRBV5-1 and TRBJ1-1; D is unclear. V lost 1 base and J 3 bases, leaving 10 bases between the germline ends. The germline CDR1 and CDR2 sequences are SGHRS and YFSETQ. The CDR3 spans 14 residues.

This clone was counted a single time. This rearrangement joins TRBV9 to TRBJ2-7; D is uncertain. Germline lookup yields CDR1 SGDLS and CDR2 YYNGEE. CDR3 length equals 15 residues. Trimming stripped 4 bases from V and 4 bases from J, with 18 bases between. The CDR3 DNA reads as TGTGCCAGCAGCAGCCAGCTCGGGCAAGGATACGAGCAGTACTTC. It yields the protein CASSSQLGQGYEQYF.